These 11 T cell receptor beta chains share one sample of origin, sequenced in a study. TCRdb fed the 5' RACE reads into MiXCR, producing one record per CDR3 protein. The table has under 65,000 distinct CDR3 sequences, 28% seen once; the top ten hold more than 3%. The sequencing input was tumor-infiltrating memory CD4+ T cells sorted from the breast tumor. Documented subset: memory CD4+ T cells, CD4+CD45RO+CD25-. These receptors were obtained from a female donor with breast cancer.

V usage is TRBV3-1 and J usage is TRBJ1-5, with D hard to call. Trimming cost V 1 base and J 4 bases, with 5 bases left between them. The CDR3 is made up of 13 amino acids. Germline V gene sequence: CDR1 LGHDT, CDR2 YNNKEL (reference sequence). In DNA, the CDR3 is TGTGCCAGCAGCCAAGGGGCTAATCAGCCCCAGCATTTT. It translates to CASSQGANQPQHF.

The CDR3 is CASSLLDRYSNQPQHF. Written as DNA, the CDR3 is TGTGCCAGCAGCTTGCTTGACAGATATAGCAATCAGCCCCAGCATTTT. The V and J genes are TRBV6-1 and TRBJ1-5; possibly TRBD1 for D (5 bases). This CDR3 region has 16 residues. Trimming took off 6 bases at V and 0 bases at J, with 15 bases between the two ends. Germline values: CDR1 MNHNS, CDR2 SASEGT.

The genes are TRBV14 and TRBJ2-1, with 9 bases matching TRBD1. CDR1 is SGHDN, CDR2 FVKESK, per germline. Germline trimming cut 0 bases from V and 7 bases from J; bases unmatched to any gene: 10. The CDR3 runs 17 residues. CDR3 in amino acids: CASSQDPGTGRWNEQFF. Here the CDR3 DNA reads TGTGCCAGCAGCCAAGATCCGGGGACAGGGAGGTGGAATGAGCAGTTCTTC.

The V and J genes are TRBV9 and TRBJ2-1, with TRBD2 matching 8 bases. This CDR3 has 15 residues. Germline CDR1 reads SGDLS; CDR2 reads YYNGEE. V shed 0 bases, J shed 9 bases, and the junction held 8 bases outside the gene matches. CDR3 in amino acids: CASSVGVERGSEQFF. CDR3 coding DNA: TGTGCCAGCAGCGTAGGGGTTGAGCGGGGGTCTGAGCAGTTCTTC.

The chain employs TRBV7-2 and TRBJ2-7, with D perhaps TRBD1 (6 bases). This CDR3 region has 16 residues. CDR1 is SGHTA, CDR2 FQGNSA, per germline. V was clipped by 0 bases and J by 0 bases, with 12 bases between them. CDR3 bases: TGTGCCAGCAGCTTAGCCCCCCAGGGGAGCTCCTACGAGCAGTACTTC. It codes for CASSLAPQGSSYEQYF.

The chain couples TRBV27 to TRBJ1-2; no reliable D call. The ends were cut back, 4 bases at V and 8 bases at J, with 11 bases in the middle. This CDR3 spans 12 amino acids. The germline gives CDR1 MNHEY, CDR2 SMNVEV (reference sequence). The CDR3 reads CASSSTYGGYTF. In nucleotides, the CDR3 is TGTGCCAGCAGTTCGACCTATGGCGGCTACACCTTC.

The genes are TRBV7-2 and TRBJ2-7; no clear D gene. CDR1 and CDR2 from the germline V gene are SGHTA and FQGNSA. Between the trimmed V and J ends, which lost 4 bases and 6 bases, there was a span of 16 bases. The CDR3 consists of 14 residues. CDR3 loop: CASSSQAATTEQYF. The CDR3 coding sequence is TGTGCCAGCAGCTCCCAGGCCGCTACGACCGAGCAGTACTTC.

Many counts were recorded for this clonotype. The chain combines TRBV4-2 with TRBJ2-4, with 14 bases that match TRBD2. The junction had 2 bases not matched to a gene; V was cut back by 3 bases and J by 7 bases. The V gene's germline CDR1 is LGHNA and CDR2 YNFKEQ. This CDR3 comprises 15 residues. The CDR3 sequence: CASSQGLAGDNIQYF. In DNA, the CDR3 is TGTGCCAGCAGCCAGGGACTAGCGGGAGATAACATTCAGTACTTC.

The chain couples TRBV29-1 to TRBJ2-5; D gene uncertain. The length of the CDR3 is 13 residues. The V gene lost 4 bases and the J gene lost 0 bases, with 9 bases spanning the gap. CDR1 and CDR2 (germline): SQVTM, ANQGSEA. CDR3 in DNA: TGCAGCGTTGTCTGGGCAGACCAAGAGACCCAGTACTTC. Protein: CSVVWADQETQYF.

This clonotype occurred a few times. V and J are TRBV7-8 and TRBJ2-3, with TRBD2 matching over 7 bases. The V and J ends lost 3 bases and 3 bases, in that order; junction bases with no gene match: 12. CDR3 size: 17 residues. Germline V gives CDR1 SGHVS, CDR2 FQNEAQ. The DNA for the CDR3 is TGTGCCAGCAGCTTCCAGCCAACTAGCGACCGGACAGATACGCAGTATTTT. This translates into CASSFQPTSDRTDTQYF.

This clonotype was seen a handful of times. V gene TRBV6-1 combines with J gene TRBJ2-5; the D gene is possibly TRBD1 (5 bases). The CDR3 totals 14 residues. CDR1 is MNHNS and CDR2 is SASEGT in the germline V gene. The V end was cut by 2 bases, the J end by 2 bases, with 9 bases between. The CDR3 sequence is CASSESQAQETQYF. Written as DNA, the CDR3 is TGTGCCAGCAGTGAATCACAGGCGCAAGAGACCCAGTACTTC.